This T cell receptor (beta chain) was recovered during a study of beta chain features in type 1 diabetes. Regarding the study as a whole: The analysis here could not establish whether HLA type shapes TCRB rearrangement.

The ends were cut back, 7 bases at V and 1 base at J, with 19 bases in the middle. This CDR3 has 16 residues. The germline V gene has CDR1 SEHNR and CDR2 FQNEAQ (reference sequence). cDNA synthesis used the whole RNA isolate, giving expressed TCRB sequences. About 3.6 million reads was the average for naive, central memory and regulatory T cell samples. Sequenced by immunoSEQ multiplex PCR; TCRdb stores in-frame clones only, minus some. The repertoire holds hundreds of thousands of clones, with 10% to 15% as singletons. A single heparinised blood sample, averaging roughly 100 mL, was obtained per donor. Remarks on this clone: Its target is unknown.

The chain has TRBV7-9 and TRBJ2-5; possibly TRBD2 for D (5 bases). This TCR was sampled from a man between 18 and 29 years old in good health. Sequencing was done on a sample of naive CD4+ T cells from blood. This CDR3 is CASTTLMPGSQETQYF. As DNA, the CDR3 is TGTGCCAGCACCACCTTAATGCCGGGATCCCAAGAGACCCAGTACTTC.